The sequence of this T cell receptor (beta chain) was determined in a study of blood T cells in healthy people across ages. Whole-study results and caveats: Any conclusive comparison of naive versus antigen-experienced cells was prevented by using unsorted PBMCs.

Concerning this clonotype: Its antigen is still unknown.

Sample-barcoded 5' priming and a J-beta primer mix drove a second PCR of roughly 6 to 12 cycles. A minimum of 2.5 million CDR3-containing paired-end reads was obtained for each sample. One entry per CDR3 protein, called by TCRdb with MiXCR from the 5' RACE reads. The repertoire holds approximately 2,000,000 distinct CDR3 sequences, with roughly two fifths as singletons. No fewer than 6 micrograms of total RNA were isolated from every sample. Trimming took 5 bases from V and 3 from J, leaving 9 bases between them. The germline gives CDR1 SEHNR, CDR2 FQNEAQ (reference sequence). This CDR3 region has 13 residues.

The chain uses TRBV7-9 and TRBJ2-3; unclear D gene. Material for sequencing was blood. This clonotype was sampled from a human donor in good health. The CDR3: CASSAPWTDTQYF. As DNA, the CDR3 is TGTGCCAGCAGCGCGCCCTGGACAGATACGCAGTATTTT.